This T cell receptor (beta chain) was identified during a study of blood T cell repertoires in COVID-19. Study background: The United States, Italy and Spain provided the acute and convalescent COVID-19 samples. PBMCs, B-cell-depleted T cells, or T cells were the source of the cDNA or gDNA that made up the material.

Germline CDR1 SGHRS, CDR2 YFSETQ. V lost 8 bases and J lost 4; bases outside the gene matches: 10. The CDR3 is 15 residues long. Authors' data handling: Counts of nucleated cells, estimated from reference gene primer amplification, were obtained. This table comes from immunoSEQ multiplex PCR, and its TCRdb copy is limited to in-frame clones, with some not included. V and J calls and clone size are those listed in that table; D and trimming were worked out from the DNA. The sample carries 35,000 to 50,000 clones, approximately 73% recorded once. The receptor was isolated from a man older than 75 with acute or convalescent COVID-19. J is TRBJ2-1 and V is TRBV5-1; 9 bases agree with TRBD2. Sequences were obtained from peripheral blood. CDR3 region: CASSTGLAIYNEQFF. DNA for the CDR3: TGCGCCAGTTCGACGGGACTAGCCATATACAATGAGCAGTTCTTC.